Listed below are T cell receptor beta chains from one sample, sequenced in a study of shared clonotypes between healthy human individuals. TCRdb's table, derived via immunoSEQ multiplex PCR, lists solely in-frame clones and lacks some. Altogether under 2,500,000 clones are present, roughly 95% being singletons, with the ten largest covering approximately 0.13%. Sequencing was performed on naive CD4+ T cells sorted from blood. Receptor source: a man between 18 and 29 years old in good health. Each CDR3 is given with its conserved first and last residue. The D gene is left open where the match is weak.

CDR3 protein,V gene,D gene,J gene
CAWSVTALDTQYF,TRBV30,.,TRBJ2-3
CATRTQREPYNEQFF,TRBV15,TRBD2,TRBJ2-1
CASSFGGVSSYEQYF,TRBV7-2,.,TRBJ2-7
CASSEGQGAGYEQYF,TRBV7-3,TRBD1,TRBJ2-7
CASSDLSGANVLTF,TRBV25-1,.,TRBJ2-6
CASSTKERGPRGDTQYF,TRBV28,TRBD2,TRBJ2-3
CASSYAGPNSNQPQHF,TRBV6-5,.,TRBJ1-5
CASTLHGAYEQYF,TRBV6-5,.,TRBJ2-7
CASSQTGVQETQYF,TRBV5-1,TRBD1,TRBJ2-5
CASSAGFTGELFF,TRBV2,.,TRBJ2-2
CASSEGGTLGPQHF,TRBV2,.,TRBJ1-5
CASSWGLLAGDEQFF,TRBV5-1,.,TRBJ2-1
CASIRQGGEPQHF,TRBV28,TRBD1,TRBJ1-5
CASSRTADSYEQYF,TRBV6-5,.,TRBJ2-7
CASSLDGTPEETQYF,TRBV11-2,.,TRBJ2-5
CAWSVSLSGANVLTF,TRBV30,.,TRBJ2-6
CASRTSGGNEQFF,TRBV5-1,TRBD2,TRBJ2-1
CAISVSEGTEQYF,TRBV10-3,.,TRBJ2-7
CASSFADFYNEQFF,TRBV27,.,TRBJ2-1
CASSSAGTAPTSYNEQFF,TRBV5-1,TRBD1,TRBJ2-1
CASSISSGVNEQFF,TRBV19,.,TRBJ2-1
CSARYNEQFF,TRBV20-1,.,TRBJ2-1
CATSRDGLDGYNSPLHF,TRBV15,.,TRBJ1-6
CASSEEVGVNYGYTF,TRBV6-1,.,TRBJ1-2
CASRLYSNTDTQYF,TRBV2,.,TRBJ2-3
CAWGRTGGITEAFF,TRBV30,TRBD1,TRBJ1-1
CASSLGASGGTDTQYF,TRBV7-2,TRBD2,TRBJ2-3
CASSPPAGPNSPLHF,TRBV28,.,TRBJ1-6
CARSEQGHSGNTIYF,TRBV5-3,.,TRBJ1-3
CASSPYNTGELFF,TRBV7-2,.,TRBJ2-2
CASSLGQVLTYEQYF,TRBV7-2,.,TRBJ2-7
CASSEATNEKLFF,TRBV10-1,.,TRBJ1-4
CASTLGQNTEAFF,TRBV5-1,.,TRBJ1-1